This T cell receptor (delta chain) was sequenced in a study of gamma-delta T cells after stem cell transplantation. On this clone itself: A far larger clone is a single base away, which makes a read error likely. The sample carries other DNA sequences with the same CDR3.

V lost 0 bases to trimming and J lost 3 bases; unmatched junction nucleotides: 16. CDR1 and CDR2 from the germline V gene are TVYSNPD and GDNSRS (reference sequence). The CDR3 consists of 18 residues. TCRdb ran CATT on the RT-PCR reads. The profile shows 800 or so delta-chain clones, roughly 2% of them singletons. The sequence was collected from a human donor. It is not recorded whose cells these are; they may come from a transplant donor. The chain carries TRDV3 and TRDJ1; 10 bases align to TRDD3. Specimen: gamma-delta T cells. CDR3 sequence (DNA): TGTGCCTTTAGGACTACGGCCGGGGGATACGAGAGGCCCGATAAACTCATCTTT. Protein product: CAFRTTAGGYERPDKLIF. Variable domain in full (rest from reference TRDV3 and TRDJ1): CDKVTQSSPDQTVASGSEVVLLCTYDTVYSNPDLFWYRIRPDYSFQFVFYGDNSRSEGADFTQGRFSVKHILTQKAFHLVISPVRTEDSATYYCAFRTTAGGYERPDKLIFGKGTRVTVEP.